Below are 23 T cell receptor beta chains sequenced from a single sample in a study of neurological immune-mediated disorders. TCRdb processed the 5' RACE reads anew with MiXCR; each CDR3 protein has one entry. The data hold 87,000 or so distinct CDR3 sequences, with roughly 3.5% observed a single time. Sequencing was carried out using PBMCs. Receptor source: a woman aged 45-65 years with multiple sclerosis.

This clonotype was picked up many times. This chain links TRBV5-4 with TRBJ2-3; D not certain. The germline V and J ends were trimmed by 0 bases and 1 base, with 3 bases remaining between them. The CDR3 spans 13 residues. CDR1 and CDR2 (germline): SGHNT, YYREEE (reference sequence). The chain's CDR3 is CASSLVGTDTQYF. In nucleotides, the CDR3 is TGTGCCAGCAGCTTGGTGGGCACAGATACGCAGTATTTT.

Many counts were recorded for this clonotype. V usage is TRBV7-2 and J usage is TRBJ1-6; D gene uncertain. The CDR3 sequence is 19 residues long. With 3 bases removed from V and 7 bases from J, the gap between germline ends came to 25 bases. CDR1 is SGHTA and CDR2 is FQGNSA in the germline V gene. The CDR3 here is CASSLNPHSDGRSNSPLHF. CDR3 nucleotides: TGTGCCAGCAGCTTGAATCCTCACTCGGACGGCCGTTCCAATTCACCCCTCCACTTT. Using reference TRBV7-2 and TRBJ1-6 for the parts outside the CDR3, the full variable domain is GAGVSQSPSNKVTEKGKDVELRCDPISGHTALYWYRQSLGQGLEFLIYFQGNSAPDKSGLPSDRFSAERTGGSVSTLTIQRTQQEDSAVYLCASSLNPHSDGRSNSPLHFGNGTRLTVT.

This clonotype was counted ten times or more. The J gene is TRBJ2-5, the V gene TRBV5-1; D gene uncertain. Per the germline V gene, CDR1 is SGHRS and CDR2 is YFSETQ. This CDR3 spans 13 amino acids. Trimming took off 0 bases at V and 0 bases at J, with 3 bases between the two ends. CDR3 protein: CASSLVDQETQYF. CDR3 nucleotide sequence: TGCGCCAGCAGCTTGGTAGACCAAGAGACCCAGTACTTC.

This clonotype was counted many times. The chain is built from TRBV19 and TRBJ1-5, with 7 bases that match TRBD1. The germline V gene has CDR1 LNHDA and CDR2 SQIVND (reference sequence). The J segment lost 6 bases and the V segment lost 3 bases, leaving 5 bases of the junction unmatched. The CDR3 length is 14 residues. CDR3 in DNA: TGTGCCAGTAGTATCGACAGGGAAGGTCAGCCCCAGCATTTT. This encodes CASSIDREGQPQHF.

This clonotype showed up many times. V is TRBV4-1 and J is TRBJ2-7; 9 bases map to TRBD1. V shed 3 bases and J 3 bases; nucleotides not matched to a gene: 0. Looked up from germline, CDR1 is MGHRA and CDR2 is YSYEKL. The CDR3 covers 13 residues. The CDR3 region is CASSQTGGYEQYF. DNA for the CDR3: TGCGCCAGCAGCCAGACAGGGGGCTACGAGCAGTACTTC.

The table lists this clonotype with many counts. The chain uses TRBV15 and TRBJ2-5; 10 bases map to TRBD1. Germline V gives CDR1 LNHNV, CDR2 YYDKDF (reference sequence). The CDR3 has 14 residues. V shed 5 bases and J 4 bases; nucleotides not matched to a gene: 4. As DNA, the CDR3 is TGTGCCACCAGCCCAGACAGGGGGCGAGAGACCCAGTACTTC. It codes for CATSPDRGRETQYF.

This rearrangement joins TRBV18 to TRBJ1-2, with 10 nucleotides matching TRBD1. CDR1 KGHSH and CDR2 LQKENI come from the germline V gene. This CDR3 contains 14 residues. The V gene end was trimmed by 4 bases and the J gene end by 2 bases; junction bases not matched to a gene: 1. The CDR3 protein is CASSRDRGNYGYTF. The CDR3 bases are TGTGCCAGCTCACGGGACAGGGGAAACTATGGCTACACCTTC.

Worth noting for this clonotype: Being one base from a much bigger clone, this may be a read error. The chain combines TRBV20-1 with TRBJ1-6, with D unclear. CDR1 is DFQATT, CDR2 SNEGSKA, per germline (reference sequence). The CDR3 consists of 11 residues. CDR3 nucleotide sequence: TGCAGTGCTAGAGACGGTTCACCCCTCAACTTT. It yields the protein CSARDGSPLNF.

A few counts support this clonotype. The chain employs TRBV20-1 and TRBJ1-5, with TRBD1 as a possible D gene (5 bases). The V gene lost 6 bases and the J gene lost 0 bases, with 15 bases spanning the gap. The length of the CDR3 is 15 residues. From germline, CDR1 is DFQATT and CDR2 SNEGSKA (reference sequence). The CDR3 region is CSAQDTTFSNQPQHF. CDR3 nucleotide sequence: TGCAGTGCCCAGGACACCACTTTTAGCAATCAGCCCCAGCATTTT.

This clonotype was observed at least ten times. The chain employs TRBV6-2 or TRBV6-3 and TRBJ2-6, with D possibly TRBD1 on 6 matching bases. From germline, CDR1 is MNHEY and CDR2 SVGEGT. This CDR3 has 18 residues. Trimming took 6 bases from V and 4 from J, leaving 22 bases between them. CDR3 DNA sequence: TGTGCCAGCAGACCCGATACAGGGAGAAGAGGAGGGGCCAACGTCCTGACTTTC. Translated: CASRPDTGRRGGANVLTF.

This clonotype was picked up a small number of times. Being one base from a much bigger clone, this may be a read error. This chain joins TRBV7-8 and TRBJ2-7; D perhaps matches TRBD1 (5 bases). The V end lost 0 bases, the J end lost 3 bases, and 9 bases lay between the germline ends. Germline lookup yields CDR1 SGHVS and CDR2 FQNEAQ. The CDR3 has 14 amino acids. The CDR3 region is CASSLAPQGYEQYF. CDR3 nucleotide sequence: TGTGCCAGCAGCTTAGCGCCTCAGGGCTACGAGCAGTACTTC.

This clonotype was seen repeatedly, ten times or more. The chain links TRBV15 to TRBJ2-1; TRBD1 is a possible D gene (6 bases). CDR3 length: 18 residues. Germline CDR1 is LNHNV and CDR2 is YYDKDF (reference sequence). V lost 3 bases and J lost 6, with 24 bases in between. The CDR3: CATSRQRQGRGAVNEQFF. The CDR3 DNA is TGTGCCACCAGCAGGCAAAGACAAGGCAGGGGAGCCGTCAATGAGCAGTTCTTC.

Many counts were recorded for this clonotype. The genes are TRBV20-1 and TRBJ2-4; 10 bases align to TRBD2. The CDR3 has 18 amino acids. Germline CDR1 reads DFQATT; CDR2 reads SNEGSKA (reference sequence). V shed 0 bases and J 0 bases; nucleotides not matched to a gene: 8. The CDR3 DNA follows: TGCAGTGCTAGAGATTCGGGACTAGCGCAACTAGCCAAAAACATTCAGTACTTC. Translation gives CSARDSGLAQLAKNIQYF.

The chain carries TRBV11-3 and TRBJ2-3, with 7 bases aligning to TRBD2. The junction had 4 bases not matched to a gene; V was cut back by 2 bases and J by 2 bases. In germline, CDR1 is SGHNT, CDR2 YENEEA. There are 15 residues in the CDR3. The CDR3 sequence: CASSLKRGLTDTQYF. The CDR3 nucleotides are TGTGCCAGCAGCTTAAAGCGGGGACTCACAGATACGCAGTATTTT.

The table lists this clonotype with a few counts. The germline gene is not matched at one end of the junction; a read error may be the cause. The chain has TRBV20-1 and TRBJ1-6; 8 positions match TRBD1. The CDR3 totals 16 residues. Germline V lookup: CDR1 DFQATT, CDR2 SNEGSKA (reference sequence). As DNA, the CDR3 is TGCAGTGCTAGGGGCGACAGGGGAAGCTATAATTCAACCCTCAACTTT. Translating it yields CSARGDRGSYNSTLNF.

This clonotype was recorded many times. The J gene is TRBJ1-2, the V gene TRBV5-6, with D uncertain. Germline CDR1 SGHDT, CDR2 YYEEEE. The CDR3 spans 13 residues. Trimming shortened V by 0 bases and J by 4 bases, and 7 bases separated the two germline ends. The CDR3 coding sequence is TGTGCCAGCAGCTTGGGCGAAGTCTATGGCTACACCTTC. Its translation: CASSLGEVYGYTF.

This clonotype was observed at least ten times. This rearrangement joins TRBV27 to TRBJ2-5, with 7 bases identical to TRBD1. J gave up 5 bases and V 5 bases, and 8 bases lay outside the gene matches. The CDR3 sequence is 14 residues long. Looked up from germline, CDR1 is MNHEY and CDR2 is SMNVEV (reference sequence). The CDR3 spells CASSTQGTYETQYF. CDR3 nucleotide sequence: TGTGCCAGCAGTACACAGGGGACGTACGAGACCCAGTACTTC.

This clonotype was seen many times. The chain combines TRBV4-2 with TRBJ1-2, with D uncertain. Germline loops: CDR1 LGHNA, CDR2 YNFKEQ. This CDR3 region has 16 residues. With 0 bases removed from V and 4 bases from J, the gap between germline ends came to 15 bases. This CDR3 reads CASSQDRVPSLYGYTF. CDR3 bases: TGTGCCAGCAGCCAAGATAGAGTTCCGTCACTCTATGGCTACACCTTC.

At least ten counts were recorded for this clonotype. The gene calls are TRBV20-1 and TRBJ1-3, with D possibly being TRBD1 (6 bases). This CDR3 has 14 amino acids. The V end was cut by 4 bases, the J end by 4 bases, with 14 bases between. Looked up from germline, CDR1 is DFQATT and CDR2 is SNEGSKA (reference sequence). This CDR3 reads CSATEPGQGNTIYF. CDR3 coding DNA: TGCAGTGCTACCGAGCCGGGACAAGGAAACACCATATATTTT.

Many counts were recorded for this clonotype. The chain employs TRBV20-1 and TRBJ2-5, with 12 positions matching TRBD2. Losses at the gene ends were 5 bases for V and 5 bases for J; bases not matched to a gene: 6. CDR3 length equals 14 residues. Germline V gene lookup returns CDR1 DFQATT and CDR2 SNEGSKA (reference sequence). The CDR3 loop reads CSAYGLAGRETQYF. The CDR3 nucleotides read TGCAGTGCTTATGGACTAGCGGGGAGGGAGACCCAGTACTTC.

In its sample, this clonotype was seen many times. The rearrangement joins TRBV6-5 to TRBJ2-1; perhaps TRBD2 as D (5 bases). Germline V gene lookup returns CDR1 MNHEY and CDR2 SVGAGI. V lost 6 bases to trimming and J lost 8 bases, with 26 bases between them. This CDR3 region has 17 residues. This CDR3 is CASSHRPTSRGADEQFF. The CDR3 DNA reads TGTGCCAGCAGCCACCGACCAACTAGTCGCGGTGCGGATGAGCAGTTCTTC.

The sample holds many counts of this clonotype. The chain has TRBV3-1 and TRBJ1-2; D is unresolved. Germline V gene data show CDR1 as LGHDT and CDR2 as YNNKEL (reference sequence). Trimming took 1 base from V and 6 from J, leaving 3 bases between them. The CDR3 is 11 residues long. CDR3 sequence (DNA): TGTGCCAGCAGCCAAGTCAATGGCTACACCTTC. This encodes CASSQVNGYTF.

In this sample, this clonotype turned up many times. V and J are TRBV5-1 and TRBJ1-6; 8 nucleotides align to TRBD1. The CDR3 consists of 19 residues. CDR1 is SGHRS, CDR2 YFSETQ, per germline. The J segment lost 8 bases and the V segment lost 3 bases, leaving 19 bases of the junction unmatched. In DNA, the CDR3 is TGCGCCAGCAGCTCCTCTGGGACCCATAGGACAGGGAGGGATTCACCCCTCCACTTT. It is translated as CASSSSGTHRTGRDSPLHF.